The present TCR beta chain was sequenced within a study of cytomegalovirus exposure and HLA in healthy donors. Regarding the study as a whole: In an earlier analysis, productive rearrangement rates for most beta V segments clustered near 87% or 30%. A few chains linked to CMV were shown in vitro to be specific for CMV antigens. The study designated about 180 TCR beta chains cytomegalovirus-associated.

Likely unrecorded immune exposures existed in these nominally healthy donors. The PCR was carried out with 60 Vbeta primers and 13 Jbeta primers. Measured with immunoSEQ multiplex PCR; TCRdb has only the in-frame clones, and not every one. The sample table sets out 30,000 to 40,000 clones. About this clone: Its antigen remains unknown.

CDR3 length: 17 residues. Germline V gives CDR1 SGHNT, CDR2 YENEEA. V was pared by 0 bases and J by 8 bases, with 20 bases between. Sequenced: PBMCs. The receptor's source is a man aged 40-55 years in good health and CMV-seropositive. V is TRBV11-3 and J is TRBJ1-3; a possible D gene is TRBD1 (5 bases). Here the CDR3 DNA reads TGTGCCAGCAGCTTAGAGCCCATAACTGGGGGGGTAGACACCATATATTTT. Its translation: CASSLEPITGGVDTIYF.